These 3 T cell receptor beta chains were sequenced from one sample in a study of low-dose radiotherapy and immunotherapy resistance in tumors (dated by TCRdb to between 2022 and 2023). Taken with the paper, the label for time point translates to: before trial treatment. The sequencing machine was an Illumina HiSeq 2500. First-strand cDNA was synthesized using Superscript III and a set of TRAV- and TRBV-specific primers, so that both TCRalpha and TCRbeta chains were covered. TCRs were amplified with Phusion for approximately 18 PCR cycles, with a constant-region primer paired with the adapter attached to the V primers. In-frame beta chains were kept once TCRdb had trimmed the public reads at Q25 with fastp and called clones with MiXCR. Every entry covers one CDR3 protein and lists the most common genes and DNA from its rows. A total of under 90,000 distinct CDR3 sequences appear in this sample, roughly a sixth of them only once. The ten biggest clones cover less than 3.5% of the sample.

The sequencing here drew on PBMCs, taken before treatment. The receptors were gathered from a male donor with prostate cancer.

This clonotype was found many times. This chain connects TRBV20-1 to TRBJ1-4; a possible D gene is TRBD1 (6 bases). Germline V CDR1 and CDR2: DFQATT, SNEGSKA (reference sequence). The CDR3 covers 13 residues. Trimming took off 6 bases at V and 9 bases at J, with 17 bases between the two ends. The CDR3, as DNA: TGCAGTGCACACTCCCGGACAGAAAAAAAACTGTTTTTT. This gives the protein CSAHSRTEKKLFF.

The V call is TRBV7-2, the J call TRBJ2-7, with TRBD2 matching 10 bases. Unmatched junction bases numbered 5, after V lost 4 bases and J lost 5 bases. CDR1 and CDR2 (germline): SGHTA, FQGNSA. The CDR3 runs 14 residues. This CDR3 reads CASSSSSGGDEQYF. CDR3 DNA: TGTGCCAGCAGCTCCTCTAGCGGGGGCGACGAGCAGTACTTC.

In this sample, this clonotype turned up many times. CDR3: CASSPADQPQHF. The CDR3 DNA sequence: TGTGCCAGCAGCCCGGCGGATCAGCCCCAGCATTTT. This chain links TRBV7-9 with TRBJ1-5; D remains ambiguous. The CDR3 is made up of 12 amino acids. V lost 5 bases and J 5 bases, leaving 7 bases between the germline ends. CDR1 is SEHNR and CDR2 is FQNEAQ in the germline V gene (reference sequence).